This TCR beta chain came from a study of blood T cell repertoires in COVID-19. Study at large: The origin of the acute and convalescent COVID-19 samples was the United States, Italy and Spain. T cells, B-cell-depleted T cells, or PBMCs supplied cDNA or gDNA.

The CDR3 runs 15 residues. The germline CDR1 and CDR2 sequences are PRHDT and FYEKMQ (reference sequence). The J segment lost 1 base and the V segment lost 5 bases, leaving 4 bases of the junction unmatched. In the original processing: Using reference gene primer amplification, nucleated cell counts were estimated. This table comes from immunoSEQ multiplex PCR, and its TCRdb copy is limited to in-frame clones, with some not included. That table gives V, J and clone size, and the DNA gave D and trimming. The sample holds approximately 140,000 clones, around 85% seen once. Seattle participants joined during active infection and were tracked over time.

Sequenced material: peripheral blood. The sequence was collected from a woman aged 55-70 years with COVID-19, enrolled during active disease. V is TRBV13 and J is TRBJ2-2; 7 bases fit TRBD1. The DNA of the CDR3 is TGTGCCAGCAGCGAGCGGACAGGGAACACCGGGGAGCTGTTTTTT. Translating it yields CASSERTGNTGELFF.